Below, 4 T cell receptor beta chains from the same sample are listed, as sequenced in a study of CD8+ T cells in alopecia areata. Reverse transcription of extracted RNA yielded cDNA, which provided the sequencing template. Sequencing was performed with immunoSEQ multiplex PCR; in TCRdb, only in-frame clones are kept and a portion is missing. The top ten clones hold 2.8% of a sample with 110,000 or so clones, roughly two thirds of them seen once. The sample consisted of CD4+ T cells sorted from blood. These receptors all come from a human donor in good health.

This chain uses TRBV2 with TRBJ1-1; D might be TRBD1 (6 bases). The length of the CDR3 is 13 residues. Trimming shortened V by 6 bases and J by 2 bases, and 10 bases separated the two germline ends. CDR1 and CDR2 (germline): SNHLY, FYNNEI. This CDR3 is CASRLQGNTEAFF. DNA for the CDR3: TGTGCCAGCAGGTTACAGGGTAACACTGAAGCTTTCTTT.

The DNA for the CDR3 is TGTGCCAGCAGTTCGGACAGGGGGGGAGTAGGCTACACCTTC. Encoded protein: CASSSDRGGVGYTF. V usage is TRBV6-5 and J usage is TRBJ1-2; the match to TRBD1 covers 10 bases. With 4 bases clipped from V and 8 bases from J, the junction kept 7 bases outside the gene matches. The V gene's germline CDR1 is MNHEY and CDR2 SVGAGI. CDR3 size: 14 residues.

The V and J genes are TRBV27 and TRBJ2-7; D may be TRBD2 (6 bases). Germline CDR1 and CDR2: MNHEY and SMNVEV (reference sequence). V was cut by 6 bases and J by 6 bases, with 12 bases left in between. This CDR3 is 12 amino acids long. DNA for the CDR3: TGTGCCAGCAGCGAAGTCGGGGGCGAGCAGTACTTC. It is translated as CASSEVGGEQYF.

J is TRBJ1-6 and V is TRBV6-5; possibly TRBD1 for D (5 bases). CDR1 and CDR2 from the germline V gene are MNHEY and SVGAGI. V was trimmed by 2 bases and J by 10 bases, leaving 9 bases between them. The CDR3 is made up of 13 amino acids. The CDR3 region has the DNA TGTGCCAGCAGTTACGGGGGTAGCTCACCCCTCCACTTT. The encoded protein is CASSYGGSSPLHF.